This T cell receptor beta chain originates from a study of blood T cell repertoires in COVID-19. About the research overall: The cDNA or gDNA used as material had been derived from T cells, B-cell-depleted T cells, or PBMCs.

This clone was counted a single time. Sequencing used immunoSEQ multiplex PCR; TCRdb keeps in-frame clones, though not all of them. The sample records 60,000 to 80,000 clones, roughly 92% being singletons. CDR3 length: 15 residues. Unmatched junction bases numbered 6, after V lost 1 base and J lost 5 bases. The V gene's germline CDR1 is PRHDT and CDR2 FYEKMQ (reference sequence). The chain links TRBV13 to TRBJ2-7; 9 bases agree with TRBD2. The origin of this receptor is a human donor in a cohort sampled during active COVID-19. The sample taken for sequencing was peripheral blood. CDR3 in DNA: TGTGCCAGCAGCTTAGAGAGCGGGAGGATCAACGAGCAGTACTTC. Amino acids: CASSLESGRINEQYF.